This T cell receptor (beta chain) was profiled in a study of T-cell reconstitution after alpha-beta-depleted transplantation in children. This CDR3 is built from 11 residues. With 5 bases removed from V and 2 bases from J, the gap between germline ends came to 4 bases. Germline V gene sequence: CDR1 MNHEY, CDR2 SVGEGT. The sample holds a few counts of this clonotype. This sample's TCRbeta library carried unique molecular identifier barcodes. MiXCR, run by TCRdb on the PCR reads, gives a single entry per CDR3 protein. The data contain 350,000 to 450,000 distinct CDR3 sequences, about an eighth of them singletons.

This sample comprised PBMCs, obtained from the stem cell graft. This clonotype originated in a human donor who donated a stem cell graft to a child with Fanconi anemia. The gene calls are TRBV6-2 or TRBV6-3 and TRBJ2-7; D gene ambiguous. The CDR3 sequence: CASSDPYEQYV. DNA of the CDR3: TGTGCCAGCAGTGATCCCTACGAGCAGTACGTC.